The next 30 T cell receptor beta chains were all read from a single sample in a study of human T cells and chemical hapten exposure. MiXCR, run by TCRdb on the RACE reads, gives a single entry per CDR3 protein. The sample consists of more than 70,000 distinct CDR3 sequences, roughly a tenth of them appearing once. Described time point: patch test 3, about 24 weeks after DPC sensitization. Stated treatment: therapeutic diphenylcyclopropenone sensitization with weekly scalp DPC. The sequences come from whole blood, collected in connection with sensitization to the hapten diphenylcyclopropenone (DPC). The receptors derive from a woman in her 30s with alopecia areata. Some clones in this sample may be carry-over from other donors' samples.

In its sample, this clonotype was seen a few times. The chain has TRBV7-9 and TRBJ2-6; D is undetermined. The CDR3 is 13 residues long. Germline-derived CDR1 and CDR2 are SEHNR and FQNEAQ (reference sequence). The ends were cut back, 5 bases at V and 0 bases at J, with 2 bases in the middle. The CDR3 DNA follows: TGTGCCAGCAGCGGCTCTGGGGCCAACGTCCTGACTTTC. Translation gives CASSGSGANVLTF.

This clonotype was seen many times. The genes are TRBV4-2 and TRBJ2-7; 7 nucleotides line up with TRBD2. The CDR3 runs to 13 residues. The germline gives CDR1 LGHNA, CDR2 YNFKEQ. Unmatched junction bases numbered 3, after V lost 4 bases and J lost 3 bases. The CDR3, as DNA: TGTGCCAGCAGCCGGGACTACCTCTACGAGCAGTACTTC. It translates to CASSRDYLYEQYF.

This clonotype was detected a few times. CDR3 in amino acids: CASSENMNTGELFF. CDR3 in DNA: TGTGCCAGCAGTGAGAACATGAACACCGGGGAGCTGTTTTTT. The gene calls are TRBV6-2 or TRBV6-3 and TRBJ2-2; D is unresolved. V shed 5 bases and J shed 1 base, with 8 bases lying between them. The CDR3 consists of 14 residues. Germline values: CDR1 MNHEY, CDR2 SVGEGT.

This clonotype was observed at least ten times. The J gene is TRBJ1-3, the V gene TRBV20-1; D not certain. The CDR3 totals 13 residues. Germline lookup yields CDR1 DFQATT and CDR2 SNEGSKA (reference sequence). CDR3 amino acids: CSSGTNSGNTIYF. The CDR3 DNA reads TGCAGCTCAGGAACCAACTCTGGAAACACCATATATTTT.

At least ten counts were recorded for this clonotype. The chain is built from TRBV5-1 and TRBJ2-7, with 8 bases fitting TRBD1. The length of the CDR3 is 14 residues. Germline assignment: CDR1 SGHRS and CDR2 YFSETQ. Trimming at V came to 4 bases and at J to 6 bases, leaving 9 bases not matched to a gene. CDR3 in amino acids: CASSTWTGSVEQYF. The CDR3 DNA follows: TGCGCCAGCAGCACATGGACAGGGTCGGTCGAGCAGTACTTC. The whole variable domain, filled in from reference TRBV5-1 and TRBJ2-7, reads KAGVTQTPRYLIKTRGQQVTLSCSPISGHRSVSWYQQTPGQGLQFLFEYFSETQRNKGNFPGRFSGRQFSNSRSEMNVSTLELGDSALYLCASSTWTGSVEQYFGPGTRLTVT.

This clonotype was seen at least ten times. The chain uses TRBV10-3 and TRBJ1-2; 9 positions agree with TRBD1. The germline V gene encodes CDR1 ENHRY and CDR2 SYGVKD. V shed 0 bases, J shed 7 bases, and the junction held 6 bases outside the gene matches. The CDR3 totals 15 residues. DNA for the CDR3: TGTGCCATCAGTGAGTCTAGGACAGGGGATAGTGGCTACACCTTC. Protein sequence: CAISESRTGDSGYTF.

This clonotype was seen more than once but under ten times. This sequence joins TRBV7-2 and TRBJ2-2; a weak D match, TRBD1 (6 bases). The V end was cut by 1 base, the J end by 1 base, with 7 bases between. Germline values: CDR1 SGHTA, CDR2 FQGNSA. CDR3 size: 15 residues. The CDR3 sequence is CASSLGQVNTGELFF. The CDR3 region has the DNA TGTGCCAGCAGCTTAGGACAGGTGAACACCGGGGAGCTGTTTTTT.

This clonotype was observed at least ten times. V and J are TRBV5-1 and TRBJ2-3; D may be TRBD2 (6 bases). Germline V gene sequence: CDR1 SGHRS, CDR2 YFSETQ. The CDR3 consists of 13 residues. V was pared by 4 bases and J by 9 bases, with 15 bases between. The CDR3: CASSGGSVGTQYF. CDR3 nucleotides: TGCGCCAGCAGCGGGGGGTCGGTAGGAACGCAGTATTTT.

This clonotype was observed many times. The chain uses TRBV19 and TRBJ2-4, with 8 bases identical to TRBD2. After removal of 6 bases from V and 3 bases from J, the junction contained 4 bases not matched to a gene. This CDR3 has 14 residues. CDR1 is LNHDA, CDR2 SQIVND, per germline (reference sequence). The CDR3 loop is CASSLTSGKNIQYF. CDR3 coding DNA: TGTGCCAGTAGCCTAACTAGCGGCAAAAACATTCAGTACTTC.

The sample holds many counts of this clonotype. CDR3 loop: CASSPDRVTHSGNTIYF. CDR3 nucleotide sequence: TGTGCCAGCAGCCCAGACAGGGTAACTCACTCTGGAAACACCATATATTTT. V is TRBV7-9 and J is TRBJ1-3, with 7 bases aligning to TRBD1. The CDR3 has 17 residues. Germline V lookup: CDR1 SEHNR, CDR2 FQNEAQ (reference sequence). Unmatched junction bases numbered 10, after V lost 5 bases and J lost 0 bases. Full variable domain (outside the CDR3, taken from reference TRBV7-9 and TRBJ1-3): DTGVSQNPRHKITKRGQNVTFRCDPISEHNRLYWYRQTLGQGPEFLTYFQNEAQLEKSRLLSDRFSAERPKGSFSTLEIQRTEQGDSAMYLCASSPDRVTHSGNTIYFGEGSWLTVV.

This chain connects TRBV7-2 to TRBJ2-5; no clear D. V was shortened by 7 bases and J by 0 bases, with 12 bases between the two germline ends. Germline values: CDR1 SGHTA, CDR2 FQGNSA. The CDR3 length is 14 residues. The CDR3 DNA follows: TGTGCCAGCAAATCTCGGACCTACCAAGAGACCCAGTACTTC. Its protein is CASKSRTYQETQYF. The full variable domain, rest sourced from reference TRBV7-2 and TRBJ2-5, is GAGVSQSPSNKVTEKGKDVELRCDPISGHTALYWYRQSLGQGLEFLIYFQGNSAPDKSGLPSDRFSAERTGGSVSTLTIQRTQQEDSAVYLCASKSRTYQETQYFGPGTRLLVL.

This clonotype was counted many times. V usage is TRBV28 and J usage is TRBJ2-5; TRBD1 agrees at 7 bases. V trimming: 3 bases; J trimming: 4 bases; junction bases outside the gene matches: 11. This CDR3 comprises 16 residues. The germline gives CDR1 MDHEN, CDR2 SYDVKM. CDR3 sequence (DNA): TGTGCCAGCAGTTTGAGTGGAAGGGGGCATGGAGAGACCCAGTACTTC. Amino acid sequence: CASSLSGRGHGETQYF.

V gene TRBV29-1 combines with J gene TRBJ1-1; possible D gene TRBD1, 5 bases. Germline CDR1 SQVTM, CDR2 ANQGSEA. The V and J ends lost 8 bases and 10 bases respectively, with 23 bases between them. CDR3 length equals 13 residues. DNA of the CDR3: TGCAGCTCCATAAGGAGACTGTCCGGGGGAGCTTTCTTT. This encodes CSSIRRLSGGAFF. Full variable domain (missing parts from reference TRBV29-1 and TRBJ1-1): SAVISQKPSRDICQRGTSLTIQCQVDSQVTMMFWYRQQPGQSLTLIATANQGSEATYESGFVIDKFPISRPNLTFSTLTVSNMSPEDSSIYLCSSIRRLSGGAFFGQGTRLTVV.

The chain links TRBV29-1 to TRBJ1-1, with TRBD1 identical over 12 bases. CDR1 and CDR2 from the germline V gene are SQVTM and ANQGSEA. This CDR3 has 15 amino acids. J was trimmed by 2 bases and V by 5 bases; bases with no gene match: 6. This chain's CDR3 is CSVTGTGGGNTEAFF. In DNA form, the CDR3 reads TGCAGCGTTACCGGGACAGGGGGCGGAAACACTGAAGCTTTCTTT.

This clonotype was found a few times. The chain links TRBV2 to TRBJ2-2; D may be TRBD2 (6 bases). V lost 2 bases and J lost 6, with 13 bases in between. The CDR3 totals 15 residues. Germline CDR1 reads SNHLY; CDR2 reads FYNNEI. The CDR3 bases are TGTGCCAGCAGTGAATCGGCGGGAAGGGCCGGGGAGCTGTTTTTT. Protein sequence: CASSESAGRAGELFF.

The rearrangement links TRBV10-3 to TRBJ2-3; D might be TRBD2 (5 bases). The V and J ends lost 6 bases and 0 bases respectively, with 7 bases between them. This CDR3 spans 13 amino acids. Germline V gene lookup returns CDR1 ENHRY and CDR2 SYGVKD. CDR3 protein: CAIRAESTDTQYF. As DNA, the CDR3 is TGTGCCATCAGAGCGGAGAGCACAGATACGCAGTATTTT.

In its sample, this clonotype was seen many times. V usage is TRBV28 and J usage is TRBJ2-5; TRBD1 matches at 9 bases. CDR1 is MDHEN and CDR2 is SYDVKM in the germline V gene. V lost 7 bases and J lost 5; bases outside the gene matches: 8. The CDR3 consists of 14 residues. Here the CDR3 reads CASTSTGGWETQYF. The CDR3 bases are TGTGCCAGCACCTCGACAGGGGGTTGGGAGACCCAGTACTTC.

This clonotype occurred many times. The J gene is TRBJ2-1, the V gene TRBV20-1; TRBD2 matches 11 bases. Germline CDR1 reads DFQATT; CDR2 reads SNEGSKA (reference sequence). CDR3 length equals 14 residues. Trimming at V came to 6 bases and at J to 9 bases, leaving 10 bases not matched to a gene. The DNA of the CDR3 is TGCAGTGCAGATCCTAGCGGGGGGCCTCTTGAGCAGTTCTTC. This sequence encodes CSADPSGGPLEQFF.

With respect to this clonotype: A read error may be the cause here, since a much bigger clone is one base away. Here the CDR3 reads CVISGLTVGDTQYF. CDR3 nucleotides: TGTGTCATCAGCGGACTAACTGTAGGAGATACGCAGTATTTT. V and J are TRBV10-3 and TRBJ2-3, with D possibly matching TRBD2 (6 bases). The V gene's germline CDR1 is ENHRY and CDR2 SYGVKD. This CDR3 contains 14 residues.

The chain employs TRBV20-1 and TRBJ2-7, with 12 bases aligning to TRBD2. The CDR3 covers 14 residues. V lost 5 bases to trimming and J lost 7 bases; unmatched junction nucleotides: 9. Germline V gives CDR1 DFQATT, CDR2 SNEGSKA (reference sequence). DNA of the CDR3: TGCAGTGCTGAACGACTAGCGGGAGTACAAGAGCAGTACTTC. Translation gives CSAERLAGVQEQYF.

This clonotype is labeled as medium-sized. The V gene is TRBV29-1, the J gene TRBJ2-2; weak D call: TRBD1 (5 bases). The CDR3 runs to 13 residues. The germline V gene has CDR1 SQVTM and CDR2 ANQGSEA. V gave up 5 bases and J gave up 7 bases, with 14 bases separating them. This chain's CDR3 is CSVTTGDSGELFF. CDR3 DNA sequence: TGCAGCGTTACAACAGGTGATAGCGGGGAGCTGTTTTTT.

This clonotype was found a few times. The junction departs from germline at one end; a sequencing error may be responsible. The chain uses TRBV6-5 and TRBJ2-7; 12 positions agree with TRBD1. The germline CDR1 and CDR2 sequences are MNHEY and SVGAGI. This CDR3 spans 13 amino acids. DNA for the CDR3: TGTGCCAGCAGTCCGGGACAGGGGGCCCCCACCCACTTC. It is translated as CASSPGQGAPTHF.

This clonotype was seen more than once but under ten times. V is TRBV28 and J is TRBJ2-1; maybe TRBD2 (6 bases). Trimming took 10 bases from V and 4 from J, leaving 14 bases between them. CDR3 length equals 13 residues. The germline CDR1 and CDR2 sequences are MDHEN and SYDVKM. CDR3 residues: CATLAAPYNEQFF. CDR3 DNA sequence: TGTGCCACTTTAGCGGCGCCTTACAATGAGCAGTTCTTC.

Ten or more counts support this clonotype. This sequence joins TRBV4-2 and TRBJ2-3, with TRBD2 matching over 10 bases. Germline V gives CDR1 LGHNA, CDR2 YNFKEQ. This CDR3 comprises 16 residues. V was pared by 2 bases and J by 1 base, with 3 bases of the junction left unmatched. CDR3 residues: CASSQSLAGGTDTQYF. DNA of the CDR3: TGTGCCAGCAGCCAAAGTCTAGCGGGGGGCACAGATACGCAGTATTTT.

This clonotype showed up many times. The rearrangement uses TRBV5-1 and TRBJ2-1, with D maybe TRBD2 (5 bases). CDR1 is SGHRS, CDR2 YFSETQ, per germline. The length of the CDR3 is 14 residues. Trimming stripped 4 bases from V and 5 bases from J, with 13 bases between. DNA of the CDR3: TGCGCCAGCAGCCACGGACTGAACCACAATGAGCAGTTCTTC. Translating gives CASSHGLNHNEQFF.

This clonotype ranks as medium-sized. The chain couples TRBV6-1 to TRBJ2-7, with D perhaps TRBD1 (5 bases). There are 13 residues in the CDR3. Germline V CDR1 and CDR2: MNHNS, SASEGT. Trimming pared 3 bases from V and 2 bases from J, leaving 8 bases between. CDR3 bases: TGTGCCAGCAGTGAGGGGCCCACCTACGAGCAGTACGTC. Its protein product is CASSEGPTYEQYV.

This clonotype was seen repeatedly, ten times or more. V and J are TRBV6-2 or TRBV6-3 and TRBJ2-4, with a weak D call TRBD1 (5 bases). The V end was cut by 5 bases, the J end by 0 bases, with 20 bases between. Germline V gives CDR1 MNHEY, CDR2 SVGEGT. This CDR3 region has 18 residues. CDR3 bases: TGTGCCAGCAGTCCGACCTCTACCTTCGACAGAGCCAAAAACATTCAGTACTTC. It translates to CASSPTSTFDRAKNIQYF.

Concerning this clonotype: A read error is possible here, since a much larger clone lies one base away. V usage is TRBV11-2 and J usage is TRBJ2-1; D may match TRBD1 or TRBD2 (6 bases each). With 2 bases removed from V and 7 bases from J, the gap between germline ends came to 18 bases. Germline CDR1 and CDR2: SGHAT and FQNNGV. CDR3 size: 16 residues. CDR3: CASSLPTGAPLNEQFF. The DNA of the CDR3 is TGTGCCAGCAGCTTACCGACGGGGGCCCCCTTAAATGAGCAGTTCTTC.

This clonotype appeared many times. This chain joins TRBV12-3 or TRBV12-4 and TRBJ1-1; tentatively, D is TRBD1 (5 bases). This CDR3 comprises 15 residues. V was cut by 6 bases and J by 4 bases, with 18 bases left in between. The CDR3 DNA reads as TGTGCCAGCAGCCGTGCCGGCCTGGGGGGCACTGAAGCTTTCTTT. Encoded protein: CASSRAGLGGTEAFF.

This clonotype was found many times. This rearrangement joins TRBV12-3 or TRBV12-4 to TRBJ1-5; D call uncertain. The CDR3 has 16 residues. Deletions cut 2 bases from V and 2 bases from J, with 13 bases between. The CDR3 sequence is CASSLSGGNGNQPQHF. The CDR3 DNA sequence: TGTGCCAGCAGTTTATCGGGTGGTAATGGCAATCAGCCCCAGCATTTT.